Below, one T cell receptor (beta chain) is given with its context. Its antigen is as yet unknown. The entry originates in a study of cytomegalovirus exposure and HLA in healthy donors. Findings and caveats of the study: Later, an analysis found that common viral pathogens appeared to be linked with several of the most significant clusters.

PCR primers comprised 60 Vbeta and 13 Jbeta primers. TCRdb's table, derived via immunoSEQ multiplex PCR, lists solely in-frame clones and lacks some. In the table there are tens of thousands of clones, 62% of which are singletons. The germline CDR1 and CDR2 sequences are MDHEN and SYDVKM. This CDR3 region has 14 residues. Trimming took 2 bases from V and 3 from J, leaving 11 bases between them. The rearrangement links TRBV28 to TRBJ2-7, with D perhaps TRBD2 (6 bases). The sample consisted of PBMCs. The receptor comes from a male donor in good health and CMV-seropositive. CDR3 amino acids: CASSLIGGDYEQYF. The CDR3 DNA reads TGTGCCAGCAGTTTAATCGGGGGTGACTACGAGCAGTACTTC.